A single sample is the source of the 10 T cell receptor beta chains below, sequenced in a study of blood T cell repertoires in COVID-19 (dated by TCRdb to about 2020). To prepare the library, the immunoSEQ multiplex PCR assay was applied. In its TCRdb copy, this immuneACCESS table keeps in-frame sequences only and misses some clones. Where compared with another copy, unresolved V genes explain less than half of these, and the others have no known cause. The sample has some 170,000 clones on record, around 83% of them singletons. The ten largest clones capture roughly 15% of the sample. Sequenced sample: PBMCs or T cells enriched from blood (not recorded which). The source is a man over 45 who had recovered from COVID-19.

This clone has a single count. The chain couples TRBV5-1 to TRBJ2-5, with 8 bases identical to TRBD2. Trimming removed 0 bases from V and 5 bases from J; junction bases left unmatched: 15. The length of the CDR3 is 18 residues. CDR1 is SGHRS, CDR2 YFSETQ, per germline. The CDR3 DNA follows: TGCGCCAGCAGCTTGGCCAGAATCGCCAGCGGGGGCCGGGAGACCCAGTACTTC. As protein: CASSLARIASGGRETQYF.

J is TRBJ2-7 and V is TRBV28; D ambiguous. Per germline, CDR1 MDHEN and CDR2 SYDVKM. V was pared by 5 bases and J by 0 bases, with 8 bases between. The CDR3 covers 13 residues. The CDR3, as DNA: TGTGCCAGCAGTCTTACGGTCTCCTACGAGCAGTACTTC. Amino acid sequence: CASSLTVSYEQYF.

A note on this clone: The sample holds other DNA sequences that translate to the same CDR3. V gene TRBV24-1 combines with J gene TRBJ2-3, with 9 bases that match TRBD1. The length of the CDR3 is 14 residues. Germline-derived CDR1 and CDR2 are KGHDR and SFDVKD. V lost 9 bases to trimming and J lost 6 bases; unmatched junction nucleotides: 9. CDR3 DNA: TGTGCCACCCGCGGGACAGGGAAGGGGGATACGCAGTATTTT. Its protein product is CATRGTGKGDTQYF.

This sequence joins TRBV10-1 and TRBJ2-7, with 11 bases that match TRBD2. V dropped 2 bases and J dropped 2; count of bases not matched to a gene: 2. This CDR3 region has 15 residues. Germline CDR1 WNHNN, CDR2 SYGVQD (reference sequence). The CDR3 bases are TGCGCCAGCAGTGAGGTAGCGGGGGGGACCTACGAGCAGTACTTC. Its protein is CASSEVAGGTYEQYF.

CDR3 in amino acids: CASSPPGAKNTEAFF. As DNA, the CDR3 is TGTGCCAGCAGCCCCCCCGGAGCGAAGAACACTGAAGCTTTCTTT. J is TRBJ1-1 and V is TRBV28; the D is unclear. The germline gives CDR1 MDHEN, CDR2 SYDVKM. The CDR3 sequence is 15 residues long. The V and J ends lost 6 bases and 1 base respectively, with 15 bases between them.

In its sample, this clone was seen many times. The chain is built from TRBV4-2 and TRBJ2-1, with 15 bases lining up with TRBD2. The length of the CDR3 is 18 residues. V was pared by 1 base and J by 3 bases, with 4 bases of the junction left unmatched. Germline values: CDR1 LGHNA, CDR2 YNFKEQ. Written as DNA, the CDR3 is TGTGCCAGCAGCCAAGCACCGGGACTAGCGGGGGGCTACAATGAGCAGTTCTTC. Amino acid sequence: CASSQAPGLAGGYNEQFF.

V usage is TRBV27 and J usage is TRBJ1-6; D possibly corresponds to TRBD1 (5 bases). CDR3 size: 14 residues. The ends were cut back, 5 bases at V and 6 bases at J, with 11 bases in the middle. The germline V gene has CDR1 MNHEY and CDR2 SMNVEV (reference sequence). CDR3: CASSPRASNSPLHF. The CDR3 coding sequence is TGTGCCAGCAGTCCCAGGGCCAGTAATTCACCCCTCCACTTT.

This clone was seen a few times. The chain couples TRBV12-3 or TRBV12-4 to TRBJ2-7, with D possibly matching TRBD1 (5 bases). CDR3 length: 13 amino acids. Trimming removed 6 bases at V and 1 base at J, with 10 bases between. CDR3 in amino acids: CASRGTGSYEQYF. Written as DNA, the CDR3 is TGTGCCAGCAGGGGAACAGGTTCCTACGAGCAGTACTTC.

The V gene is TRBV7-8, the J gene TRBJ2-2; tentative D call: TRBD2 (6 bases). The germline gives CDR1 SGHVS, CDR2 FQNEAQ. The V gene lost 5 bases and the J gene lost 1 base, with 14 bases spanning the gap. The CDR3 contains 16 residues. In DNA, the CDR3 is TGTGCCAGCAGCCTCACGTCGGGGGTGAACACCGGGGAGCTGTTTTTT. Its translation is CASSLTSGVNTGELFF.

The rearrangement links TRBV6-6 to TRBJ1-3; D is undetermined. The CDR3 length is 15 residues. Germline values: CDR1 MNHNY, CDR2 SVGAGI (reference sequence). The V end lost 7 bases, the J end lost 1 base, and 14 bases lay between the germline ends. The CDR3 here is CASTTSSGSGNTIYF. The CDR3 DNA reads as TGTGCCAGCACAACTTCGTCGGGGTCTGGAAACACCATATATTTT.